This T cell receptor beta chain was observed in a study of cytomegalovirus exposure and HLA in healthy donors. Study conclusions and caveats: There were some public TCRs occurring in many donors, but most TCR sequences were rare. The study flagged roughly 150 TCR beta chains as cytomegalovirus-associated.

Clones were sequenced by immunoSEQ multiplex PCR, and TCRdb holds only the in-frame ones, with some missing. The sample carries around 110,000 clones, 88% recorded once. The CDR3 is made up of 15 amino acids. The germline V gene encodes CDR1 SGHTS and CDR2 YDEGEE. The ends lost 4 bases at V and 0 bases at J; junction bases unmatched: 5. Points on this clone: Its antigen is undetermined.

The sample comprised PBMCs. The rearrangement uses TRBV5-8 and TRBJ1-1; 8 bases agree with TRBD1. This clonotype originated in a woman between 18 and 30 years old in good health and CMV-seropositive. The DNA of the CDR3 is TGTGCCAGCAGCCTTCGGACAGGGATGAACACTGAAGCTTTCTTT. Its protein product is CASSLRTGMNTEAFF.